This T cell receptor (beta chain) comes out of a study of neurological immune-mediated disorders. Whole-study results and caveats: The absence of shared CDR3 amino acid sequences among expanded clones across subjects suggests private repertoires in all groups.

TCRdb re-derived calls from the 5' RACE reads in MiXCR, one entry per CDR3 protein. Of tens of thousands of distinct CDR3 sequences in the sample, around a tenth were seen once. This clonotype was seen repeatedly, ten times or more. As yet, its antigen is unknown. Trimming removed 0 bases at V and 7 bases at J, with 14 bases between. This CDR3 spans 14 amino acids. Germline V gives CDR1 SGHRS, CDR2 YFSETQ. This rearrangement joins TRBV5-1 to TRBJ2-7; D is possibly TRBD2 (7 bases). Sequencing used PBMCs. This receptor was obtained from a man aged 70-80 years with HTLV-1-associated myelopathy (HAM/TSP). The CDR3 is CASSLENREGEQYF. The CDR3 nucleotides read TGCGCCAGCAGCTTGGAAAACAGGGAGGGGGAGCAGTACTTC.